Listed here is a single T cell receptor beta chain. The sample comes from a study of blood T cell repertoires in COVID-19. The CDR3 has 20 residues. The V gene end was trimmed by 0 bases and the J gene end by 0 bases; junction bases not matched to a gene: 8. Germline CDR1 reads SGHRS; CDR2 reads YFSETQ. Profiled with immunoSEQ multiplex PCR; TCRdb holds only in-frame clones, not every one. Among 68,000 or so clones listed, around nine tenths were seen once. The TCR originated in a man aged 45-65 years with active COVID-19. The genes are TRBV5-1 and TRBJ1-6; 11 bases fit TRBD1. Sequenced sample: peripheral blood. The CDR3 spells CASSLAGTGGPSSYNSPLHF. The CDR3 nucleotides read TGCGCCAGCAGCTTGGCGGGGACAGGGGGTCCGAGCTCCTATAATTCACCCCTCCACTTT. Full variable domain (outside the CDR3, taken from reference TRBV5-1 and TRBJ1-6): KAGVTQTPRYLIKTRGQQVTLSCSPISGHRSVSWYQQTPGQGLQFLFEYFSETQRNKGNFPGRFSGRQFSNSRSEMNVSTLELGDSALYLCASSLAGTGGPSSYNSPLHFGNGTRLTVT.